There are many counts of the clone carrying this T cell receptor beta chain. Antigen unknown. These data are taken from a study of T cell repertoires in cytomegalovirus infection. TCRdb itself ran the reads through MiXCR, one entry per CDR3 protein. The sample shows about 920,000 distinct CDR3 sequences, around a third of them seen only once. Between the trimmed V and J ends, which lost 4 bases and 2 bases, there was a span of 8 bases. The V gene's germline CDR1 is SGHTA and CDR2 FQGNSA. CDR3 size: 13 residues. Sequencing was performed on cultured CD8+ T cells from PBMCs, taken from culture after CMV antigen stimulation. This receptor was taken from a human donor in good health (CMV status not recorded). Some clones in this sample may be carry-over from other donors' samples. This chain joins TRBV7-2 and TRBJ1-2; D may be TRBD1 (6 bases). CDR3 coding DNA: TGTGCCAGCAGCTCAACAGGGAACTATGGCTACACCTTC. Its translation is CASSSTGNYGYTF.